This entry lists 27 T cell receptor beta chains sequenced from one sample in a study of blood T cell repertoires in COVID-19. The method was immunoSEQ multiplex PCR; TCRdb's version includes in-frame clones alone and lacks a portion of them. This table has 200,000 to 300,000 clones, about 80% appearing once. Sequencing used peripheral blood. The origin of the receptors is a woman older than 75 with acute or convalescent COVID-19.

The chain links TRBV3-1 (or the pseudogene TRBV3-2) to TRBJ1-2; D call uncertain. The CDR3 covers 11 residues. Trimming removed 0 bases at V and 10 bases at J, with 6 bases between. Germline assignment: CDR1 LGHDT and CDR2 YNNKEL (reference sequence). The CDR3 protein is CASSQDGVYTF. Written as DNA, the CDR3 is TGTGCCAGCAGCCAAGATGGAGTCTACACCTTC.

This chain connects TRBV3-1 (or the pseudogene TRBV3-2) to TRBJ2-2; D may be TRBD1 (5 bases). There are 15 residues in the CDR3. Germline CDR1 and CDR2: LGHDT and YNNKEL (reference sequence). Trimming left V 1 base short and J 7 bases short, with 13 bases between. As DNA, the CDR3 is TGTGCCAGCAGCCAAGCTTTGGGGCGTGTCGGGGAGCTGTTTTTT. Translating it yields CASSQALGRVGELFF.

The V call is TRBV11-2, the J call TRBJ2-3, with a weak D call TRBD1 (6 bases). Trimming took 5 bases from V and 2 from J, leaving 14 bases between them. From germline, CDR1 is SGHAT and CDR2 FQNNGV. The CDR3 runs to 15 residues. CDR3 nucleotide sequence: TGTGCCAGCAGCGCTGACAGGAGGACCACAGATACGCAGTATTTT. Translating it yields CASSADRRTTDTQYF.

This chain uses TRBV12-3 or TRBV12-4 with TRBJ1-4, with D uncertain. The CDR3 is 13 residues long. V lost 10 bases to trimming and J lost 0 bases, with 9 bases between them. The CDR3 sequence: CATKTSTNEKLFF. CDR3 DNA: TGTGCCACCAAGACTTCAACTAATGAAAAACTGTTTTTT.

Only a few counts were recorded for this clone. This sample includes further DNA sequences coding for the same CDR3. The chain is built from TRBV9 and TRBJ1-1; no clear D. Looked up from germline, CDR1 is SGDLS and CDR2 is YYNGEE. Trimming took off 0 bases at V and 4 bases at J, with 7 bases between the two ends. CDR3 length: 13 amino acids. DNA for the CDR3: TGTGCCAGCAGCGTAGCACCCGGCACTGAAGCTTTCTTT. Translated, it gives CASSVAPGTEAFF.

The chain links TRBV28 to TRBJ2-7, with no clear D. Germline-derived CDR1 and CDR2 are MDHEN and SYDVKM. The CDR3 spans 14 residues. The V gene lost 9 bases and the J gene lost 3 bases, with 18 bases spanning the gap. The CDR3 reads CASTSAQKFYEQYF. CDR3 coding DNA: TGTGCCAGTACGTCGGCACAGAAGTTCTACGAGCAGTACTTC. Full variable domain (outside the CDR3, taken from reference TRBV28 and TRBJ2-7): DVKVTQSSRYLVKRTGEKVFLECVQDMDHENMFWYRQDPGLGLRLIYFSYDVKMKEKGDIPEGYSVSREKKERFSLILESASTNQTSMYLCASTSAQKFYEQYFGPGTRLTVT.

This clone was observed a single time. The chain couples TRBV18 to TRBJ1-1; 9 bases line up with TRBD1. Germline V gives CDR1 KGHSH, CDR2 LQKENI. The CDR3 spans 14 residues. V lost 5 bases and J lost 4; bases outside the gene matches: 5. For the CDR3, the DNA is TGTGCCAGCTCATCACAGGGGGCGGGCACTGAAGCTTTCTTT. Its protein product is CASSSQGAGTEAFF.

CDR3 amino acids: CAWSIGQELSKNIQYF. Here the CDR3 DNA reads TGTGCCTGGAGTATCGGACAGGAGCTTTCCAAAAACATTCAGTACTTC. The V gene is TRBV30, the J gene TRBJ2-4; 7 positions match TRBD1. With V trimmed by 2 bases and J by 2 bases, 9 bases remained unmatched. Per germline, CDR1 GTSNPN and CDR2 SVGIG (reference sequence). The CDR3 totals 16 residues.

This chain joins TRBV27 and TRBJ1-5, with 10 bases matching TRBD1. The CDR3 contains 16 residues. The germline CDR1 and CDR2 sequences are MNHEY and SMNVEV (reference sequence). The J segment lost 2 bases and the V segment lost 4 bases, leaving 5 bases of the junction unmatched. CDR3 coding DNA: TGTGCCAGCAGTTCGACAGGGGGCGCGGGCAATCAGCCCCAGCATTTT. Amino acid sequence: CASSSTGGAGNQPQHF.

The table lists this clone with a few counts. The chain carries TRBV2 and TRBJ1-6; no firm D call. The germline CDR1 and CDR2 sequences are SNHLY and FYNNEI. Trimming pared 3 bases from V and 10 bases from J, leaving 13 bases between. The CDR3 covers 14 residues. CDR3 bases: TGTGCCAGCAGTGATACCGGTTCGGGGTCACCCCTCCACTTT. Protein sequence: CASSDTGSGSPLHF.

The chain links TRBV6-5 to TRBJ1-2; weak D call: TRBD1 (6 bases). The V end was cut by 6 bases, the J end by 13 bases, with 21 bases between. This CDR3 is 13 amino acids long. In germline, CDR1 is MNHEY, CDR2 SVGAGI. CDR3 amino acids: CASRTHTGTGGTF. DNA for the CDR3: TGTGCCAGCAGGACCCATACAGGGACGGGAGGCACCTTC.

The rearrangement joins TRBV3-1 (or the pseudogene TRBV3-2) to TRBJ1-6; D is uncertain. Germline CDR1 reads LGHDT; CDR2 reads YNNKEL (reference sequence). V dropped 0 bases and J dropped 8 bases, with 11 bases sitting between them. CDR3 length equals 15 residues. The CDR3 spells CASSQDGGLYSPLHF. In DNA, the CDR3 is TGTGCCAGCAGCCAAGATGGAGGGTTGTATTCACCCCTCCACTTT.

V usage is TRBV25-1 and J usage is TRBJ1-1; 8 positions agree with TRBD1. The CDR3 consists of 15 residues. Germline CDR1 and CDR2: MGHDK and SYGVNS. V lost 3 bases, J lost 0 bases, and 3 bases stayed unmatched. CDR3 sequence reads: CASSDGQGLNTEAFF. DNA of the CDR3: TGTGCCAGCAGTGACGGACAGGGTTTGAACACTGAAGCTTTCTTT.

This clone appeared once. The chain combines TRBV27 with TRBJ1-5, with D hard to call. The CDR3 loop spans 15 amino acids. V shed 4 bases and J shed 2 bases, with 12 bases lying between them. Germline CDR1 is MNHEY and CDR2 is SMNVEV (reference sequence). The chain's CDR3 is CASSSQFSGNQPQHF. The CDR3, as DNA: TGTGCCAGCAGTTCCCAATTTAGTGGCAATCAGCCCCAGCATTTT.

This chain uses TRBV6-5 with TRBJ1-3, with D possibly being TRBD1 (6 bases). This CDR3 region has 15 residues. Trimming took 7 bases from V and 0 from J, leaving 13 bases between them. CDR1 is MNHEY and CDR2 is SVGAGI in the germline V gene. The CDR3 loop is CASNADRFSGNTIYF. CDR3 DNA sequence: TGTGCCAGCAATGCCGACAGGTTCTCTGGAAACACCATATATTTT.

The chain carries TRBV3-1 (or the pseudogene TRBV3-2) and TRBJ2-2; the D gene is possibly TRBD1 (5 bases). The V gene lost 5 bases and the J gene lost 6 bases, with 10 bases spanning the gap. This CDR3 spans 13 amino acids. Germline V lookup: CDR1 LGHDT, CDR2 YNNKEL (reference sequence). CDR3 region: CASSSGSAGELFF. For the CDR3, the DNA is TGTGCCAGCAGCTCAGGGTCCGCCGGGGAGCTGTTTTTT.

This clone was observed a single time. DNA of the CDR3: TGTGCCAGCAGACCGGGACAAATCACCGGGGAGCTGTTTTTT. Protein product: CASRPGQITGELFF. The chain links TRBV6-5 to TRBJ2-2; the D gene is possibly TRBD1 (6 bases). Germline values: CDR1 MNHEY, CDR2 SVGAGI. V was trimmed by 6 bases and J by 4 bases, leaving 12 bases between them. The CDR3 length is 14 residues.

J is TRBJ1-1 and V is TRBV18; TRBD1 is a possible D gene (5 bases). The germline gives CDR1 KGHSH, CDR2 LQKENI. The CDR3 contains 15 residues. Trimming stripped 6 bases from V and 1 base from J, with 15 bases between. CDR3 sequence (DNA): TGTGCCAGCTCCCTTGGGGGACTCTCGAACACTGAAGCTTTCTTT. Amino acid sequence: CASSLGGLSNTEAFF.

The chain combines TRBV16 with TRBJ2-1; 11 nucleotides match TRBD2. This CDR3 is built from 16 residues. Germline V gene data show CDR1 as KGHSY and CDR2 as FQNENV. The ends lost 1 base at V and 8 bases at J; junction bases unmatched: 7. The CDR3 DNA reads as TGTGCCAGCAGCCAATTCTCTAGCGGGGGGATGGATGAGCAGTTCTTC. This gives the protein CASSQFSSGGMDEQFF.

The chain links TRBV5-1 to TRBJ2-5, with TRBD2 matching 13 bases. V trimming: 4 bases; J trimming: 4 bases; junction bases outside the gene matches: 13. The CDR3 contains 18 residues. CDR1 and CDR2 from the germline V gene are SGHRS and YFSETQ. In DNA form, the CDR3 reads TGCGCCAGCAGCCTTCTACTAGCGGGGGGGCCTTTGGGAGAGACCCAGTACTTC. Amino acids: CASSLLLAGGPLGETQYF.

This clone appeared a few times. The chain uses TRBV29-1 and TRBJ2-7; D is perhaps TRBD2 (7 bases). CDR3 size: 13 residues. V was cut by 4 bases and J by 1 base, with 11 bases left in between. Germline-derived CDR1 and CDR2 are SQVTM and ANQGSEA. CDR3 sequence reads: CSVVGGPSYEQYF. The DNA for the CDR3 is TGCAGCGTTGTGGGGGGGCCATCCTACGAGCAGTACTTC.

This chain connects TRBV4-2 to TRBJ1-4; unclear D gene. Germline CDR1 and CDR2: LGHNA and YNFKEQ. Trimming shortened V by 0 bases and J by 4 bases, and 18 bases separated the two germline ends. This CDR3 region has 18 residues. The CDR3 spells CASSQDHAGDPYNEKLFF. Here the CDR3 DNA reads TGTGCCAGCAGCCAAGATCACGCAGGCGATCCTTATAATGAAAAACTGTTTTTT.

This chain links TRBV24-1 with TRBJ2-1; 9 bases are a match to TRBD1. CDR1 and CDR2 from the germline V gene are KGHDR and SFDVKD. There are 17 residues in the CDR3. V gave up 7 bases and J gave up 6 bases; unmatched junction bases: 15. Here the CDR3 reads CATSPSGVQGAGNEQFF. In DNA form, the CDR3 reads TGTGCCACCAGCCCGAGCGGGGTACAGGGGGCAGGCAATGAGCAGTTCTTC.

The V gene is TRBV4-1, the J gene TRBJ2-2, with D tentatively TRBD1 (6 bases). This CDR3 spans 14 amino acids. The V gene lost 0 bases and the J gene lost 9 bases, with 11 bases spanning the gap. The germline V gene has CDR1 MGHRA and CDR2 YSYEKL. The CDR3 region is CASSQDRGTRELFF. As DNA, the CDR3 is TGCGCCAGCAGCCAAGATCGAGGGACAAGGGAGCTGTTTTTT.

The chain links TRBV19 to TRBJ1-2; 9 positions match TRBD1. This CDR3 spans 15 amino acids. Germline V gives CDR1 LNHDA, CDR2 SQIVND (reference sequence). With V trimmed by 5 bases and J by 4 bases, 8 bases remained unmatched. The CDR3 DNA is TGTGCCAGTAGTCCCTCCGGGACAGGGTTCTATGGCTACACCTTC. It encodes CASSPSGTGFYGYTF.

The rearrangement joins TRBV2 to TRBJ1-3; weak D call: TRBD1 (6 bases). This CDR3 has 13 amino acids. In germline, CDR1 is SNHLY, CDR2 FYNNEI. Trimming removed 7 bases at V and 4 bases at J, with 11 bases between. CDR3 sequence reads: CASTTDRGNTIYF. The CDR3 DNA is TGTGCCAGCACAACCGACAGGGGAAACACCATATATTTT.

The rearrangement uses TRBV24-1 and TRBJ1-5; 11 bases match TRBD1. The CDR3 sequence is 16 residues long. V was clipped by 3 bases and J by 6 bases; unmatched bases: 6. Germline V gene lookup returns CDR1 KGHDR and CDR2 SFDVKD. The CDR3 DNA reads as TGTGCCACCAGTGATGCTCGGACAGGGGGCTTTCAGCCCCAGCATTTT. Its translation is CATSDARTGGFQPQHF.